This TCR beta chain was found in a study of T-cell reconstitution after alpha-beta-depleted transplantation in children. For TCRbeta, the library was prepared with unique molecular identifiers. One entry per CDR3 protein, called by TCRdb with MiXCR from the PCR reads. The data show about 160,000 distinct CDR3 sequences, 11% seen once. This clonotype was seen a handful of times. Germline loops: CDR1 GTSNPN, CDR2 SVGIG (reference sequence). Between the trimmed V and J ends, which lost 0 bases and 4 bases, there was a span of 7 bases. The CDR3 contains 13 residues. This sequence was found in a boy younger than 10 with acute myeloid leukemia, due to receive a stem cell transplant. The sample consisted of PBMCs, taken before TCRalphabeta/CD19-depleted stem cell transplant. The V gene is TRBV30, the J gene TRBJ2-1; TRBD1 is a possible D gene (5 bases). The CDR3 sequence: CAWSVDTYNEQFF. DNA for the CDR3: TGTGCCTGGAGTGTGGACACTTACAATGAGCAGTTCTTC. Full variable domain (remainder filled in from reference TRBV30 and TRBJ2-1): SQTIHQWPATLVQPVGSPLSLECTVEGTSNPNLYWYRQAAGRGLQLLFYSVGIGQISSEVPQNLSASRPQDRQFILSSKKLLLSDSGFYLCAWSVDTYNEQFFGPGTRLTVL.